This T cell receptor beta chain derives from a study of CD8 T cells in Susac syndrome. Study information: Patients with Susac syndrome were therapy-naive, taking corticosteroids, with some also receiving intravenous immunoglobulin, or taking intravenous immunoglobulin alone at the time their blood was drawn.

Random hexamers were used to reverse transcribe an amount of about 0.45 to 1 ug RNA. MiXCR, run by TCRdb on the immunoSEQ multiplex PCR reads, gives a single entry per CDR3 protein. The repertoire holds about 240,000 distinct CDR3 sequences, with 90% to 97% as singletons. The CDR3 has 13 amino acids. V dropped 6 bases and J dropped 0 bases, with 7 bases sitting between them. CDR1 and CDR2 (germline): LGHDT, YNNKEL (reference sequence). TCR beta sequencing covered blood CD8+ and CD4+ T cells. Bulk CD8+ and CD4+ cells came from magnetic negative isolation; CD8+ TEMRA by FACS. The sequence came from a human donor with Susac syndrome. Input material: CD4+ T cells from PBMCs. The J gene is TRBJ2-3, the V gene TRBV3-1; D unclear. The DNA for the CDR3 is TGTGCCAGCAGTGTTTTTAGCACAGATACGCAGTATTTT. Translation: CASSVFSTDTQYF.